Sequencing of this T cell receptor (beta chain) was carried out in a study of shared clonotypes between healthy human individuals. On this clone: The same CDR3 also results from other DNA sequences found in this sample.

Naive CD8 cells were CD45RO-negative, positively selected for CCR7, excluding terminally differentiated effector memory CD45RA+ cells. Trimming left V 3 bases short and J 5 bases short, with 11 bases between. Germline loops: CDR1 SEHNR, CDR2 FQNEAQ (reference sequence). The CDR3 has 13 amino acids. Clones were sequenced by immunoSEQ multiplex PCR, and TCRdb holds only the in-frame ones, with some missing. The repertoire consists of around 2,000,000 clones, with approximately 95% occurring once and the leading ten covering roughly 1%. Sequenced sample: naive CD8+ T cells sorted from blood. The clonotype comes from a man aged 18 to 29 in good health. This chain joins TRBV7-9 and TRBJ2-7, with D possibly matching TRBD1 (6 bases). CDR3 nucleotides: TGTGCCAGCAGCTTGGCACAGGGCCACGAGCAGTACTTC. This sequence encodes CASSLAQGHEQYF.